This T cell receptor beta chain was observed in a study of T-cell memory formation after mild COVID-19. Study summary: There were largely donor-specific TCR clusters.

The V end lost 5 bases, the J end lost 1 base, and 17 bases lay between the germline ends. CDR1 is SGHVS and CDR2 is FNYEAQ in the germline V gene. CDR3 length: 16 residues. A word on this clonotype: The antigen is not known.

Whole-study results and caveats: Confirmation was lacking for SARS-CoV-2 specificity of second-wave clones that peaked on day 37. A subset of responding clones appeared in pre-infection memory, suggesting cross-reactive memory joined.

A 5'RACE reaction primed in the constant segment made cDNA libraries of TCR alpha and TCR beta, and these carried sample barcodes and UMIs. TCRdb re-analysed the 5' RACE reads in MiXCR, keeping a single row per CDR3 protein. The top ten clones hold roughly 23% of a sample with a few hundred thousand distinct CDR3 sequences, under 20% of them seen once. The chain couples TRBV7-6 to TRBJ2-5; D tentatively fits TRBD1 or TRBD2 (5 bases each). The source is a man between 18 and 35 years old who had mild COVID-19 (a few samples of this study predate the infection). Cell type and time point are not known. Sequenced: PBMCs or a T cell subset sorted from them (not recorded which). Here the CDR3 DNA reads TGTGCCAGCAGCCTAGAGGCGTTTGGGGGCCAAGAGACCCAGTACTTC. Protein: CASSLEAFGGQETQYF.